The next 17 T cell receptor beta chains were all read from a single sample in a study of radiotherapy plus CTLA-4 blockade in lung cancer. TCRdb keeps only in-frame clones here, not all; method: immunoSEQ multiplex PCR. The data hold roughly 92,000 clones, with more than 75% observed a single time. Here the sequenced sample was peripheral blood, taken from a patient treated with radiotherapy plus ipilimumab. Receptors were obtained from a human donor with non-small cell lung cancer who had a partial response to radiotherapy plus ipilimumab.

The rearrangement joins TRBV28 to TRBJ2-7; D is possibly TRBD1 (5 bases). From germline, CDR1 is MDHEN and CDR2 SYDVKM. CDR3 length: 8 residues. The CDR3 region has the DNA TGTCGGGCAGGGGAGCAGTACTTC. As protein: CRAGEQYF.

This clone came up a few times. The V gene is TRBV5-5, the J gene TRBJ2-7, with TRBD1 as a possible D gene (5 bases). Germline V lookup: CDR1 SGHKS, CDR2 YYEKEE (reference sequence). V lost 6 bases, J lost 3 bases, and 13 bases lay in between. CDR3 length: 13 amino acids. CDR3 residues: CASKKGSLYEQYF. As DNA, the CDR3 is TGTGCCAGCAAGAAGGGGTCCCTCTACGAGCAGTACTTC.

J is TRBJ2-7 and V is TRBV12-5; TRBD2 is a possible D gene (6 bases). The CDR3 covers 14 residues. V dropped 2 bases and J dropped 2 bases, with 10 bases sitting between them. Germline CDR1 is LGHNT and CDR2 is FRNRAP. The CDR3 protein is CASGLPTRPYEQYV. CDR3 in DNA: TGTGCTAGTGGTTTGCCGACTAGACCCTACGAGCAGTACGTC.

The V and J genes are TRBV5-6 and TRBJ2-5, with 9 bases lining up with TRBD2. V gave up 3 bases and J gave up 11 bases; unmatched junction bases: 11. CDR3 length: 14 amino acids. CDR1 is SGHDT and CDR2 is YYEEEE in the germline V gene. This CDR3 is CASSSLRTSADQYF. As DNA, the CDR3 is TGTGCCAGCAGCTCTCTTCGGACTAGCGCAGATCAGTACTTC.

The chain is built from TRBV6-5 and TRBJ1-1; D not certain. Trimming pared 5 bases from V and 5 bases from J, leaving 15 bases between. The CDR3 is 14 residues long. CDR1 and CDR2 from the germline V gene are MNHEY and SVGAGI. The CDR3 DNA reads TGTGCCAGCAGTGAAGAATGGACTGGTACTGAAGCTTTCTTT. Amino acid sequence: CASSEEWTGTEAFF.

The chain carries TRBV30 and TRBJ2-7; D uncertain. There are 12 residues in the CDR3. CDR1 is GTSNPN and CDR2 is SVGIG in the germline V gene (reference sequence). The V end lost 0 bases, the J end lost 0 bases, and 3 bases lay between the germline ends. The CDR3 DNA follows: TGTGCCTGGAGTGTCAGCTCCTACGAGCAGTACTTC. It translates to CAWSVSSYEQYF.

A few counts support this clone. The V and J genes are TRBV28 and TRBJ1-2; D possibly corresponds to TRBD1 (6 bases). This CDR3 has 15 residues. CDR1 is MDHEN and CDR2 is SYDVKM in the germline V gene. The V and J ends lost 6 bases and 1 base respectively, with 15 bases between them. CDR3 nucleotides: TGTGCCAGCAGAGAAAAGGGGGGGGGTAACTATGGCTACACCTTC. Translation gives CASREKGGGNYGYTF.

The V call is TRBV28, the J call TRBJ2-2; TRBD2 aligns across 12 bases. The length of the CDR3 is 16 residues. V lost 4 bases and J lost 7; bases outside the gene matches: 7. Germline V gene lookup returns CDR1 MDHEN and CDR2 SYDVKM. CDR3 amino acids: CASSSRLAGDFGELFF. The CDR3, as DNA: TGTGCCAGCAGTTCCAGACTAGCGGGAGATTTCGGGGAGCTGTTTTTT. Using reference TRBV28 and TRBJ2-2 for the parts outside the CDR3, the full variable domain is DVKVTQSSRYLVKRTGEKVFLECVQDMDHENMFWYRQDPGLGLRLIYFSYDVKMKEKGDIPEGYSVSREKKERFSLILESASTNQTSMYLCASSSRLAGDFGELFFGEGSRLTVL.

The gene calls are TRBV11-2 and TRBJ2-7, with 8 bases identical to TRBD1. With 5 bases clipped from V and 1 base from J, the junction kept 7 bases outside the gene matches. This CDR3 comprises 15 residues. Germline values: CDR1 SGHAT, CDR2 FQNNGV. Here the CDR3 reads CASSVDRGGSYEQYF. The CDR3 region has the DNA TGTGCCAGCAGCGTTGACAGGGGTGGATCCTACGAGCAGTACTTC.

The chain uses TRBV2 and TRBJ2-1; 9 bases align to TRBD1. Trimming took 7 bases from V and 6 from J; bases not matched to a gene: 13. The CDR3 runs to 16 residues. Germline V gene sequence: CDR1 SNHLY, CDR2 FYNNEI. DNA for the CDR3: TGTGCCAGCATGGGACAGGGTGTTTTGGGCGGCAATGAGCAGTTCTTC. Amino acids: CASMGQGVLGGNEQFF.

V and J are TRBV7-6 and TRBJ2-7, with 7 positions matching TRBD1. The CDR3 has 15 residues. Unmatched junction bases numbered 9, after V lost 5 bases and J lost 2 bases. The germline gives CDR1 SGHVS, CDR2 FNYEAQ. The CDR3: CASSVTGTVPYEQYV. The CDR3 region has the DNA TGTGCCAGCAGCGTAACCGGGACAGTTCCCTACGAGCAGTACGTC.

This clone occurred a few times. The chain links TRBV2 to TRBJ1-3; D remains unclear. Germline V gene sequence: CDR1 SNHLY, CDR2 FYNNEI. V was shortened by 1 base and J by 9 bases, with 7 bases between the two germline ends. The CDR3 is 12 residues long. The CDR3 loop reads CASSEDTGTIYF. The CDR3, as DNA: TGTGCCAGCAGTGAAGATACCGGCACCATATATTTT.

The rearrangement uses TRBV25-1 and TRBJ1-4; 12 bases fit TRBD1. Germline-derived CDR1 and CDR2 are MGHDK and SYGVNS. This CDR3 region has 14 residues. J lost 8 bases, V lost 6 bases, and 4 bases had no gene match. CDR3 loop: CASRGQGAGEKLFF. In DNA, the CDR3 is TGTGCCAGCAGGGGACAGGGGGCGGGCGAAAAACTGTTTTTT.

The rearrangement uses TRBV18 and TRBJ2-7, with D maybe TRBD2 (6 bases). The germline CDR1 and CDR2 sequences are KGHSH and LQKENI. This CDR3 spans 17 amino acids. V shed 3 bases and J shed 4 bases, with 22 bases lying between them. CDR3 nucleotide sequence: TGTGCCAGCTCACCGGTACCCCCCCAGGGCGGGACTTACGAGCAGTACGTC. Amino acid sequence: CASSPVPPQGGTYEQYV.

The chain uses TRBV28 and TRBJ2-3; D might be TRBD2 (5 bases). V gave up 4 bases and J gave up 2 bases, with 10 bases separating them. The CDR3 extends over 14 amino acids. Germline V lookup: CDR1 MDHEN, CDR2 SYDVKM. This CDR3 is CASSSDLITDTQYF. The CDR3 DNA reads TGTGCCAGCAGTTCGGACTTGATCACAGATACGCAGTATTTT. The full variable domain, completed using reference TRBV28 and TRBJ2-3, is DVKVTQSSRYLVKRTGEKVFLECVQDMDHENMFWYRQDPGLGLRLIYFSYDVKMKEKGDIPEGYSVSREKKERFSLILESASTNQTSMYLCASSSDLITDTQYFGPGTRLTVL.

This clone was picked up one time. The chain employs TRBV19 and TRBJ2-2, with a weak D call TRBD1 (5 bases). V was clipped by 3 bases and J by 3 bases, with 8 bases between them. In germline, CDR1 is LNHDA, CDR2 SQIVND (reference sequence). This CDR3 spans 14 amino acids. The CDR3 region is CASSMGQDTGELFF. In nucleotides, the CDR3 is TGTGCCAGTAGTATGGGGCAAGACACCGGGGAGCTGTTTTTT.

The rearrangement joins TRBV27 to TRBJ1-4; possibly TRBD1 for D (5 bases). V dropped 5 bases and J dropped 5 bases, with 15 bases sitting between them. This CDR3 comprises 15 residues. Germline CDR1 is MNHEY and CDR2 is SMNVEV (reference sequence). CDR3 nucleotide sequence: TGTGCCAGCAGTGAGGAGGGGTCCCCCAATGAAAAACTGTTTTTT. Translation gives CASSEEGSPNEKLFF.